A few counts support the clone carrying this T cell receptor beta chain. Its target is unknown. The sample comes from a study of T cell repertoires in cytomegalovirus infection. Whole-study context: Public TCR beta signature analysis indicated the presence of both CMV infection and matching HLA type.

The CDR3 length is 13 residues. CDR1 is SEHNR, CDR2 FQNEAQ, per germline (reference sequence). V gave up 5 bases and J gave up 5 bases, with 12 bases separating them. TCRdb fed the reads into MiXCR, producing one record per CDR3 protein. The sample lists about 900,000 distinct CDR3 sequences, around 32% seen once, with more than 12% in the top ten. Notes on the study in general: Dominant in the ex vivo response were TCR beta clonotypes restricted by HLA-C and specific for CMV.

The sequence came from a human donor in good health (CMV status not recorded). Some clones in this sample may be carry-over from other donors' samples. The sample consisted of cultured CD8+ T cells from PBMCs, taken from culture after CMV antigen stimulation. The V call is TRBV7-9, the J call TRBJ1-2; D remains unclear. CDR3 DNA: TGTGCCAGCAGCACCAACGGAATTTATGGCTACACCTTC. Translation gives CASSTNGIYGYTF.